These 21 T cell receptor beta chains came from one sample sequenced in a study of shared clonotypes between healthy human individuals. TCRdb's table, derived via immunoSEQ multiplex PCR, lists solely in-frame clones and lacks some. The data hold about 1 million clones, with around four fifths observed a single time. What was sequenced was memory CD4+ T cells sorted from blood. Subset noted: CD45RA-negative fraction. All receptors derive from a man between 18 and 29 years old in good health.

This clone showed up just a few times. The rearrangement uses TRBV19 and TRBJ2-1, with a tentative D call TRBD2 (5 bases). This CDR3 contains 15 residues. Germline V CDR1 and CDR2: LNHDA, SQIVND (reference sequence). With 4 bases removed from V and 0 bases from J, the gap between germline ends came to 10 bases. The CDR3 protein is CASSTTAGSYNEQFF. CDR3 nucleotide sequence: TGTGCCAGTAGTACCACGGCGGGCTCCTACAATGAGCAGTTCTTC.

As DNA, the CDR3 is TGCGCCAGCAGCCCCGGCGACAGGGGAGGAGAGACCCAGTACTTC. Translation: CASSPGDRGGETQYF. The chain employs TRBV5-1 and TRBJ2-5; 8 positions match TRBD1. The CDR3 sequence is 15 residues long. V lost 4 bases and J lost 4; bases outside the gene matches: 9. Germline V CDR1 and CDR2: SGHRS, YFSETQ. The entire variable domain, with the rest obtained from reference TRBV5-1 and TRBJ2-5, is as follows: KAGVTQTPRYLIKTRGQQVTLSCSPISGHRSVSWYQQTPGQGLQFLFEYFSETQRNKGNFPGRFSGRQFSNSRSEMNVSTLELGDSALYLCASSPGDRGGETQYFGPGTRLLVL.

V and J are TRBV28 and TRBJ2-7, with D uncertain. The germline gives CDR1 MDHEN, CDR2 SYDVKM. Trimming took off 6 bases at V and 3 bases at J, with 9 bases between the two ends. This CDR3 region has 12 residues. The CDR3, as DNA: TGTGCCAGCAGAACCCCGGGCTACGAGCAGTACTTC. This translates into CASRTPGYEQYF.

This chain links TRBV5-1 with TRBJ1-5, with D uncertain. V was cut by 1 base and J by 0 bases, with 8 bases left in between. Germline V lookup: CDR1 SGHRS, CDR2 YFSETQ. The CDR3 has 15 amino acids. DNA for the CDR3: TGCGCCAGCAGCTTGAACGGTAATAGCAATCAGCCCCAGCATTTT. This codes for CASSLNGNSNQPQHF.

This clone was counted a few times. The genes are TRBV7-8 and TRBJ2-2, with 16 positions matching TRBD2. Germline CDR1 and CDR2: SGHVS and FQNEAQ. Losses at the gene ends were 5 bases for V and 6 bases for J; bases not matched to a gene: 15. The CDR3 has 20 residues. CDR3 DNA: TGTGCCAGCAGCCCCCCGGGACTAGCGGGAGGGCCGACGAAATCCGGGGAGCTGTTTTTT. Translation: CASSPPGLAGGPTKSGELFF.

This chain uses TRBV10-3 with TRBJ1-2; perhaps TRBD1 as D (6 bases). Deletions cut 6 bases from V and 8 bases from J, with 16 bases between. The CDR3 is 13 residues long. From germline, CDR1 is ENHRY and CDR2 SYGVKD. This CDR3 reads CAIRGDIASGYTF. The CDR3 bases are TGTGCCATCAGGGGGGACATCGCCTCGGGCTACACCTTC.

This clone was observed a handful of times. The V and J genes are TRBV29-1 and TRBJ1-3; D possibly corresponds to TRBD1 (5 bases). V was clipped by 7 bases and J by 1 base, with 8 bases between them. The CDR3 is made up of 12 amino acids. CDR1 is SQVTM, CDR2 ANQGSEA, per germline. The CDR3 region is CSGQTSGNTIYF. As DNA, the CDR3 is TGCAGCGGACAGACTTCTGGAAACACCATATATTTT.

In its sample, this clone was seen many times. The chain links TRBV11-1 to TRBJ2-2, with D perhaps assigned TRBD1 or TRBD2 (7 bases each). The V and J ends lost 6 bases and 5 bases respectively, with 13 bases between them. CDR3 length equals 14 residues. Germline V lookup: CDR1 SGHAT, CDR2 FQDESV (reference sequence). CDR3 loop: CASRRQGGTGELFF. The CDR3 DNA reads TGTGCCAGCAGAAGACAGGGAGGGACCGGGGAGCTGTTTTTT.

The CDR3: CASSRTGPYNEQFF. The CDR3 DNA reads as TGTGCCAGTAGTAGAACGGGACCGTACAATGAGCAGTTCTTC. The chain employs TRBV19 and TRBJ2-1; either TRBD1 or TRBD2 may fit D (5 bases each). V gave up 4 bases and J gave up 4 bases, with 11 bases separating them. Germline-derived CDR1 and CDR2 are LNHDA and SQIVND (reference sequence). This CDR3 has 14 residues.

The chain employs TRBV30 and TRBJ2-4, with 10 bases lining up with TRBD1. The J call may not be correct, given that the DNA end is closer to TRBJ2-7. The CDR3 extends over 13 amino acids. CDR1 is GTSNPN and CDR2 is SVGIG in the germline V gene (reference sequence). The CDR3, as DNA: TGTGCCTGGACCGGGACAGGGGATTACGAGCAGTACTTC. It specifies CAWTGTGDYEQYF.

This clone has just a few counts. The CDR3 coding sequence is TGTGCCATCAGTGAGGGCAGTAATACAGATACGCAGTATTTT. This sequence encodes CAISEGSNTDTQYF. The chain has TRBV10-3 and TRBJ2-3; no clear D gene. The V end was cut by 2 bases, the J end by 3 bases, with 9 bases between. Germline V gene data show CDR1 as ENHRY and CDR2 as SYGVKD. This CDR3 has 14 residues.

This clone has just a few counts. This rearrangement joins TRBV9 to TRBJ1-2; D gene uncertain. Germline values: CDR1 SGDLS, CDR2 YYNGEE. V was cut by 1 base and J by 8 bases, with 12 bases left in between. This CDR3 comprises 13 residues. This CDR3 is CASSVRAGFGYTF. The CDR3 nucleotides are TGTGCCAGCAGCGTAAGGGCAGGTTTCGGCTACACCTTC.

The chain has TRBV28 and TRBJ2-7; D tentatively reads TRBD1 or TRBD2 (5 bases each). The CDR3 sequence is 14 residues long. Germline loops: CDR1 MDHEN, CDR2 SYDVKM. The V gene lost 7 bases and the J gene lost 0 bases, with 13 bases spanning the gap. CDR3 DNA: TGTGCCAGCATTTCGCCAGGGAGCTCCTACGAGCAGTACTTC. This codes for CASISPGSSYEQYF.

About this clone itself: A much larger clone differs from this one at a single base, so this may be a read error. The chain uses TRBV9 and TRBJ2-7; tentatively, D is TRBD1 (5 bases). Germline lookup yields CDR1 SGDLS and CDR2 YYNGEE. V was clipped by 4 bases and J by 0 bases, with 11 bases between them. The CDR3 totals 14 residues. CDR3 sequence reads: CASSRQIGSYEQYF. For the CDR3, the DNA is TGTGCCAGCAGCCGACAGATAGGCTCCTACGAGCAGTACTTC.

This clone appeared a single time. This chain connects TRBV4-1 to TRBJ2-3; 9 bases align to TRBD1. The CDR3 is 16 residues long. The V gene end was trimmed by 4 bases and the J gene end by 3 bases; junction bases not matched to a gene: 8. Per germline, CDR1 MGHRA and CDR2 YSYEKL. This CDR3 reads CASSPSEGTGTDTQYF. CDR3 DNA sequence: TGCGCCAGCAGCCCAAGTGAAGGGACAGGGACAGATACGCAGTATTTT.

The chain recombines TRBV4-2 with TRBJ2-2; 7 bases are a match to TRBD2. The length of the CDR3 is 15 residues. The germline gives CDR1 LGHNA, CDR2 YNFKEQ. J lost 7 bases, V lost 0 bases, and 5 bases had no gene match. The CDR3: CASSQDDLADGELFF. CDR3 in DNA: TGTGCCAGCAGCCAAGATGATCTAGCGGACGGGGAGCTGTTTTTT.

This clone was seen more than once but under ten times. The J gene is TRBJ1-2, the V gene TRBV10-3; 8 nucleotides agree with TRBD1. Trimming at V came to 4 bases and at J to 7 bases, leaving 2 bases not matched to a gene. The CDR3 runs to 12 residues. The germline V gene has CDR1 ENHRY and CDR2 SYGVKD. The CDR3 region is CAISVQGAGYTF. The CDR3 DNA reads TGTGCCATCAGTGTCCAGGGGGCTGGCTACACCTTC.

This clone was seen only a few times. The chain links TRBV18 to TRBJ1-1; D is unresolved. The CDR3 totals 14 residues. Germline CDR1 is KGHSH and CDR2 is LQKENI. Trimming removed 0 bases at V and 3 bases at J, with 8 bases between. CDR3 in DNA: TGTGCCAGCTCACCACCGCTATTCCACACTGAAGCTTTCTTT. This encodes CASSPPLFHTEAFF.

This CDR3 is CASSFPGGVNTQYF. The CDR3 DNA reads TGTGCCAGCAGCTTCCCGGGAGGGGTAAATACGCAGTATTTT. The chain employs TRBV7-2 and TRBJ2-3; 8 bases are shared with TRBD2. Germline V gives CDR1 SGHTA, CDR2 FQGNSA. The trim removed 3 bases at V and 7 bases at J, leaving 6 bases unmatched. The CDR3 is 14 residues long. Using reference TRBV7-2 and TRBJ2-3 for the parts outside the CDR3, the full variable domain is GAGVSQSPSNKVTEKGKDVELRCDPISGHTALYWYRQSLGQGLEFLIYFQGNSAPDKSGLPSDRFSAERTGGSVSTLTIQRTQQEDSAVYLCASSFPGGVNTQYFGPGTRLTVL.

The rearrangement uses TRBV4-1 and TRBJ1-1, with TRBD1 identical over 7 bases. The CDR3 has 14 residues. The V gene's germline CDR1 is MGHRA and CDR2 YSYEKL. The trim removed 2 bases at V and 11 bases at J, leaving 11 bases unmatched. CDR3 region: CASSQRQGTLGAFF. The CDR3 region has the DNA TGCGCCAGCAGCCAACGACAGGGAACCTTGGGGGCTTTCTTT.

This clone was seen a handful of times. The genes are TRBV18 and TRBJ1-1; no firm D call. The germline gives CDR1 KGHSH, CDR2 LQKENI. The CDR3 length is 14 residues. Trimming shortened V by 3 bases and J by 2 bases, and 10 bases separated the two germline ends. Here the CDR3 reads CASSPEVPNTEAFF. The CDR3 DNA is TGTGCCAGCTCACCCGAGGTCCCTAACACTGAAGCTTTCTTT.